The 5 T cell receptor beta chains below come from one sample, sequenced in a study of shared clonotypes between healthy human individuals. Clones were sequenced by immunoSEQ multiplex PCR, and TCRdb holds only the in-frame ones, with some missing. Seen here are 470,000 or so clones, 81% observed once, and the top ten hold approximately 12%. Sequencing was performed on PBMCs. Receptors originate from a woman in her thirties or forties in good health. Some clones in this sample may be carry-over from other donors' samples.

This sequence joins TRBV7-2 and TRBJ2-3, with TRBD2 matching over 8 bases. The CDR3 contains 15 residues. Losses at the gene ends were 5 bases for V and 0 bases for J; bases not matched to a gene: 4. The germline gives CDR1 SGHTA, CDR2 FQGNSA. The CDR3 DNA sequence: TGTGCCAGCAGCGGTAGCGGGATGAGCACAGATACGCAGTATTTT. Its translation is CASSGSGMSTDTQYF.

V usage is TRBV5-4 and J usage is TRBJ2-3, with TRBD2 identical over 13 bases. Germline loops: CDR1 SGHNT, CDR2 YYREEE (reference sequence). The CDR3 spans 18 residues. V dropped 4 bases and J dropped 6; count of bases not matched to a gene: 14. CDR3 region: CASSPGTSGDLDSDTQYF. CDR3 bases: TGTGCCAGCAGCCCCGGGACTAGCGGGGACCTCGATTCTGATACGCAGTATTTT.

About this clone itself: This probably arose from a read error, given a far larger clone one base away. The V call is TRBV19, the J call TRBJ1-4, with D possibly TRBD1 on 5 matching bases. Germline CDR1 is LNHDA and CDR2 is SQIVND (reference sequence). The CDR3 runs to 12 residues. Trimming stripped 4 bases from V and 14 bases from J, with 14 bases between. The CDR3 loop reads CASSTGHAGLFF. DNA for the CDR3: TGTGCCAGTAGTACCGGACATGCCGGGCTGTTTTTT.

The rearrangement uses TRBV4-3 and TRBJ1-1; D unclear. V lost 4 bases, J lost 3 bases, and 3 bases lay in between. This CDR3 contains 11 residues. The germline CDR1 and CDR2 sequences are LGHNA and YSLEER. CDR3 sequence: CASSRDTEAFF. The CDR3 DNA reads as TGCGCCAGCAGCCGAGACACTGAAGCTTTCTTT.

The rearrangement joins TRBV6-6 to TRBJ2-1; TRBD2 aligns across 8 bases. V lost 5 bases and J lost 8; bases outside the gene matches: 14. CDR1 MNHNY and CDR2 SVGAGI come from the germline V gene (reference sequence). This CDR3 has 16 amino acids. CDR3: CASSPEASGFGDEQFF. The CDR3 nucleotides are TGTGCCAGCAGTCCAGAGGCTAGCGGGTTTGGTGATGAGCAGTTCTTC.